This record covers a single T cell receptor beta chain. Here immunoSEQ multiplex PCR was the method, and the copy in TCRdb shows in-frame clones only, minus some. The data hold about 27,000 clones, with 89% observed a single time. This record comes from a study of T cell changes during pregnancy in multiple sclerosis. There are 15 residues in the CDR3. Germline-derived CDR1 and CDR2 are MNHEY and SMNVEV (reference sequence). V lost 3 bases and J 0 bases, leaving 9 bases between the germline ends. This specimen was CD8+ T cells from peripheral blood mononuclear cells, taken in the second trimester of pregnancy. The sequence came from a female donor with multiple sclerosis, enrolled in a pregnancy study. The J gene is TRBJ2-1, the V gene TRBV27; D remains unclear. The CDR3: CASSLLVSSYNEQFF. CDR3 in DNA: TGTGCCAGCAGTTTGCTAGTTTCCTCCTACAATGAGCAGTTCTTC.